This is a list of T cell receptor beta chains from one sample in a study of shared clonotypes between healthy human individuals. Profiled with immunoSEQ multiplex PCR; TCRdb holds only in-frame clones, not every one. The sample includes about 480,000 clones, approximately 85% seen only once; the top ten take 10% to 15%. Sequenced sample: PBMCs. These receptors all come from a woman between 40 and 50 years old in good health. Some clones in this sample may be carry-over from other donors' samples. CDR3s include the opening cysteine and the closing phenylalanine or tryptophan. A D gene is named only where the DNA matches it firmly. Not all rows give a size; the values are once, few, many and, for expanded clones, a class.

J gene | V gene | clone size | D gene | CDR3 protein
TRBJ2-7 | TRBV4-1 | . | TRBD1 | CASSVGTGDYEQYF
TRBJ2-5 | TRBV5-1 | . | . | CASSLVRGAGRFQETQYF
TRBJ2-3 | TRBV5-1 | . | . | CASSLGGRRTDTQYF
TRBJ1-1 | TRBV28 | . | . | CASSIPAGRNTEAFF
TRBJ1-2 | TRBV7-2 | . | . | CASNRAGGYTF
TRBJ2-1 | TRBV7-3 | . | TRBD2 | CASSYSGGRHNEQFF
TRBJ2-1 | TRBV19 | . | . | CASRRGNADEQFF
TRBJ1-4 | TRBV19 | . | TRBD1 | CASRKQGTNEKLFF
TRBJ2-7 | TRBV18 | . | TRBD1 | CASSPPEAGGSGEQYF
TRBJ2-5 | TRBV4-1 | . | TRBD2 | CASSPIITSGRIETQYF
TRBJ2-1 | TRBV29-1 | . | TRBD2 | CSGGGRTSGYNEQFF
TRBJ2-5 | TRBV15 | few | TRBD2 | CATSHRGLAGQETQYF
TRBJ2-4 | TRBV18 | . | . | CASSPRLGEGKNIQYF
TRBJ1-2 | TRBV6-5 | . | . | CASRQGYGYTF
TRBJ2-2 | TRBV25-1 | . | TRBD1 | CASSTERDSYTGELFF
TRBJ1-5 | TRBV6-5 | . | . | CASSPDRDQPQHF
TRBJ1-2 | TRBV6-5 | . | TRBD1 | CASSTGTGGLGYTF
. | TRBV4-1 | . | . | CASSQGIFSYEQYF
TRBJ1-2 | TRBV7-8 | . | . | CASSLEAINYGYTF
TRBJ2-7 | TRBV18 | . | . | CASSPSVGLYEQYF
TRBJ1-1 | TRBV7-2 | few | . | CASSLYVSEAFF
TRBJ2-2 | TRBV7-9 | . | . | CASSLSGRSGELFF
TRBJ2-6 | TRBV6-4 | few | . | CASSDSSSSGANVLTF
TRBJ1-2 | TRBV7-2 | . | . | CASSLEARQNYGYTF
TRBJ1-4 | TRBV5-1 | . | TRBD1 | CASSLTGQIELFF
TRBJ1-3 | TRBV30 | . | . | CAWSLRRGVVGNTIYF
TRBJ2-1 | TRBV6-5 | . | TRBD1 | CASSYSRDRGSNEQFF
TRBJ2-5 | TRBV2 | . | . | CASKQNQETQYF
TRBJ2-1 | TRBV21-1 | . | . | CASSKAWQGLCEQFF
TRBJ2-2 | TRBV29-1 | . | . | CSALMSGAGELFF
TRBJ1-1 | TRBV7-6 | . | . | CASSLAGNTEAFF
TRBJ2-7 | TRBV29-1 | few | . | CSVREVRTSEGEQYF
TRBJ2-2 | TRBV11-2 | . | TRBD1 | CASSFPVTGLNTGELFF
TRBJ1-2 | TRBV19 | . | . | CASSIPGTLMNYGYTF
TRBJ1-4 | TRBV11-2 | few | . | CASSERGLRGEKLFF
TRBJ1-3 | TRBV9 | . | TRBD1 | CASSLNTGGGGGNTIYF
TRBJ2-6 | TRBV27 | . | TRBD1 | CASTDGQGRPSGANVLTF
TRBJ2-7 | TRBV30 | . | . | CAWSGLYEQYF
TRBJ2-5 | TRBV4-1 | once | . | CASSPPRGKETQYF
TRBJ2-2 | TRBV6-4 | few | . | CASSEGDTGELFF
TRBJ2-2 | TRBV27 | . | . | CASRGWSVTGELFF
TRBJ1-1 | TRBV29-1 | . | . | CSVEDLGRETEAFF